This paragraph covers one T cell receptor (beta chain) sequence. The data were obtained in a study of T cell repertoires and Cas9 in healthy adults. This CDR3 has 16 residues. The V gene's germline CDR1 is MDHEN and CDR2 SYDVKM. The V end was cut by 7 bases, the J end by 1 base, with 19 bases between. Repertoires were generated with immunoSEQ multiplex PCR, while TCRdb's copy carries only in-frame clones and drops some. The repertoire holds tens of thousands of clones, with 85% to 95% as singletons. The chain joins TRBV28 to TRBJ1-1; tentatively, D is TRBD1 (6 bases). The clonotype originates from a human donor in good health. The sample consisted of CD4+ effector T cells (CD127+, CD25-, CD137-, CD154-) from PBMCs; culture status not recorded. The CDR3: CASTSRGPRGNTEAFF. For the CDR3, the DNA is TGTGCCAGCACCTCGCGGGGGCCGCGGGGGAACACTGAAGCTTTCTTT.